Below, 8 T cell receptor beta chains from the same sample are listed, as sequenced in a study of blood T cell repertoires in COVID-19. Sequenced by immunoSEQ multiplex PCR; TCRdb stores in-frame clones only, minus some. The sample has 190,000 or so clones, around nine tenths seen once; the top ten hold roughly 0.9%. The specimen was peripheral blood. These receptors came from a woman aged 18 to 35 who had recovered from COVID-19.

This chain joins TRBV28 and TRBJ1-1; D might be TRBD1 (5 bases). Germline V gene lookup returns CDR1 MDHEN and CDR2 SYDVKM. This CDR3 region has 15 residues. Trimming took 5 bases from V and 2 from J, leaving 15 bases between them. CDR3 residues: CASSLNRGQNTEAFF. Here the CDR3 DNA reads TGTGCCAGCAGTCTCAATAGGGGCCAAAACACTGAAGCTTTCTTT.

The chain's CDR3 is CAIREVYGYTF. The CDR3 coding sequence is TGTGCCATCCGGGAGGTATATGGCTACACCTTC. The J gene is TRBJ1-2, the V gene TRBV10-3; D remains ambiguous. Germline assignment: CDR1 ENHRY and CDR2 SYGVKD. Trimming took 8 bases from V and 5 from J, leaving 9 bases between them. The CDR3 runs 11 residues.

V is TRBV29-1 and J is TRBJ1-1; weak D call: TRBD1 (6 bases). Between the trimmed V and J ends, which lost 5 bases and 4 bases, there was a span of 20 bases. This CDR3 region has 15 residues. Germline V gene lookup returns CDR1 SQVTM and CDR2 ANQGSEA. The CDR3 region has the DNA TGCAGCGTTTCATATTTGGGGGCGGGAGGCACTGAAGCTTTCTTT. This codes for CSVSYLGAGGTEAFF.

This clone has only a few counts. The chain uses TRBV6-4 and TRBJ1-1; D is undetermined. The ends were cut back, 3 bases at V and 1 base at J, with 6 bases in the middle. The CDR3 spans 13 residues. Germline V lookup: CDR1 MRHNA, CDR2 SNTAGT. The chain's CDR3 is CASSERGNTEAFF. The DNA of the CDR3 is TGTGCCAGCAGTGAACGGGGGAACACTGAAGCTTTCTTT.

The chain couples TRBV30 to TRBJ1-2, with TRBD1 as a possible D gene (6 bases). The CDR3 totals 13 residues. The germline V and J ends were trimmed by 1 base and 5 bases, with 11 bases remaining between them. The V gene's germline CDR1 is GTSNPN and CDR2 SVGIG (reference sequence). For the CDR3, the DNA is TGTGCCTGGAGTGGACAGGAGAGTTATGGCTACACCTTC. The encoded protein is CAWSGQESYGYTF.

The sample holds one count of this clone. V is TRBV25-1 and J is TRBJ1-2; D is perhaps TRBD1 (5 bases). The germline CDR1 and CDR2 sequences are MGHDK and SYGVNS. V was trimmed by 3 bases and J by 9 bases, leaving 17 bases between them. CDR3 length equals 14 residues. CDR3 nucleotides: TGTGCCAGCAGTGATACCAGGGAGGGGACCCGCTACACCTTC. Its protein product is CASSDTREGTRYTF.

V is TRBV5-1 and J is TRBJ1-1; D might be TRBD1 (5 bases). V dropped 0 bases and J dropped 4 bases, with 10 bases sitting between them. Germline V gene data show CDR1 as SGHRS and CDR2 as YFSETQ. The CDR3 has 14 residues. The CDR3 DNA is TGCGCCAGCAGCTTGGATCCCGGGGGCACTGAAGCTTTCTTT. This sequence encodes CASSLDPGGTEAFF.

This chain uses TRBV19 with TRBJ1-1, with D perhaps matching TRBD1 (6 bases). Germline V gives CDR1 LNHDA, CDR2 SQIVND (reference sequence). The CDR3 covers 14 residues. Between the trimmed V and J ends, which lost 2 bases and 5 bases, there was a span of 12 bases. CDR3 protein: CASSIPGEGTEAFF. CDR3 DNA sequence: TGTGCCAGTAGTATACCAGGGGAAGGGACTGAAGCTTTCTTT.